Each of the 4 T cell receptor beta chains below was sequenced from the same sample in a study of CD8 T cells in ankylosing spondylitis. TCRdb redid the calling of the 5' RACE reads with MiXCR, one entry per CDR3 protein. The sample has roughly 180,000 distinct CDR3 sequences; 10% to 15% are singletons. The sequencing input was blood, either unsorted or a sorted T cell fraction (not recorded which). Receptors were obtained from a female donor with ankylosing spondylitis or in good health (not recorded which).

This sequence joins TRBV5-1 and TRBJ1-2; tentatively, D is TRBD1 (6 bases). There are 14 residues in the CDR3. Looked up from germline, CDR1 is SGHRS and CDR2 is YFSETQ. Trimming took 0 bases from V and 4 from J, leaving 10 bases between them. The CDR3 sequence: CASSLAQGPYGYTF. The CDR3 DNA sequence: TGCGCCAGCAGCTTGGCCCAGGGGCCCTATGGCTACACCTTC.

Concerning this clonotype: It may be a read error: a sequence one base away is much more abundant. J is TRBJ1-6 and V is TRBV7-3; D remains ambiguous. CDR1 SGHTA and CDR2 FQGTGA come from the germline V gene. There are 14 residues in the CDR3. The CDR3 DNA sequence: TGTGCCAGCAGCTTAGGCTGGGCGAATTCACCCCTCAACTTT. As protein: CASSLGWANSPLNF.

In this sample, this clonotype turned up many times. The chain carries TRBV29-1 and TRBJ1-5, with D perhaps matching TRBD1 (6 bases). The CDR3 is 13 amino acids. V was pared by 5 bases and J by 5 bases, with 13 bases between. Germline lookup yields CDR1 SQVTM and CDR2 ANQGSEA. This CDR3 reads CSVMGGGDQPQHF. The DNA of the CDR3 is TGCAGCGTTATGGGGGGCGGAGATCAGCCCCAGCATTTT.

This clonotype was observed at least ten times. The chain has TRBV5-1 and TRBJ1-1; TRBD1 might be the D (6 bases). Germline-derived CDR1 and CDR2 are SGHRS and YFSETQ. This CDR3 contains 14 residues. V shed 2 bases and J shed 4 bases, with 12 bases lying between them. The CDR3 here is CASSLGGTTTEAFF. The CDR3 nucleotides read TGCGCCAGCAGCTTAGGGGGGACGACCACTGAAGCTTTCTTT.